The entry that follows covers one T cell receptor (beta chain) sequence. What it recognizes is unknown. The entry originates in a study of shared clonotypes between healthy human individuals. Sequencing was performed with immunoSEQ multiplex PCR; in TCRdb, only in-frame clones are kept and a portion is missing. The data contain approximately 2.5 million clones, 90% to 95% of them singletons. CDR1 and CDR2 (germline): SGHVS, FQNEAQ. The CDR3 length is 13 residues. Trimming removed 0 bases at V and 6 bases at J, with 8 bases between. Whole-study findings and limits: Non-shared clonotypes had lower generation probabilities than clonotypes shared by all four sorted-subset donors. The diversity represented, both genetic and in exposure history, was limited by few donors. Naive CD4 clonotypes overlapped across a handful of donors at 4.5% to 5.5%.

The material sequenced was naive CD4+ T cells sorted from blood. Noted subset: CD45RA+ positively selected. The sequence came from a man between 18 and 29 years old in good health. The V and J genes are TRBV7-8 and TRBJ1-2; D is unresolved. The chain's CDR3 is CASSLAQNNGYTF. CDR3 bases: TGTGCCAGCAGCTTAGCTCAGAATAATGGCTACACCTTC.